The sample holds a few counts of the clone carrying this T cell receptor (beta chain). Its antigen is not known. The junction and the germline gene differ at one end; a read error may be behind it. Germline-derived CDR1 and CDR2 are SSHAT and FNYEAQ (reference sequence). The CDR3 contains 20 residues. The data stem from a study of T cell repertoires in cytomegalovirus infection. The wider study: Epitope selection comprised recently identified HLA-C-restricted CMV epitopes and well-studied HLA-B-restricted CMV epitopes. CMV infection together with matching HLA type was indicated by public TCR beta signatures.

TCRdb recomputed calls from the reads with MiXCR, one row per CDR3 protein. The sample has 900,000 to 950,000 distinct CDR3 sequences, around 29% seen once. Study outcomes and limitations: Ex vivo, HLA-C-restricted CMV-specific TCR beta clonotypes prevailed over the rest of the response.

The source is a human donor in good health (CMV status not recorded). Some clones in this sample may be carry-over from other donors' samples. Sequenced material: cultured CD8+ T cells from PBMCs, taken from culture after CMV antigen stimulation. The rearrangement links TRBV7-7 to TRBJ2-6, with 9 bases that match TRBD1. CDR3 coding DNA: TGTGCTAGCAGTCTGGTGCCCGAGACAGGGGGATTGGCTGGGGCCAACGTCCTGACTTTC. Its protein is CASSLVPETGGLAGANVLTF.